The 11 T cell receptor beta chains below all came from one sample that was sequenced in a study of pediatric ulcerative colitis. TCRdb keeps only in-frame clones here, not all; method: immunoSEQ multiplex PCR. The sample holds about 14,000 clones; just under 90% are singletons and the top ten take 0.75% to 1%. The sequenced material came from blood. The receptor source for this set is a boy aged 5 to 17 with moderate ulcerative colitis.

The chain employs TRBV7-2 and TRBJ2-7, with D possibly being TRBD1 (5 bases). Trimming took off 4 bases at V and 3 bases at J, with 16 bases between the two ends. The CDR3 loop spans 15 amino acids. The germline gives CDR1 SGHTA, CDR2 FQGNSA. Here the CDR3 DNA reads TGTGCCAGCAGCTCGACTGGGGCTGCGTACTACGAGCAGTACTTC. This translates into CASSSTGAAYYEQYF.

This sequence joins TRBV7-9 and TRBJ1-3; D is possibly TRBD1 (6 bases). Germline V CDR1 and CDR2: SEHNR, FQNEAQ (reference sequence). This CDR3 is 16 amino acids long. V lost 6 bases and J 3 bases, leaving 18 bases between the germline ends. CDR3 amino acids: CASRTWGRTYGNTIYF. The CDR3 DNA is TGTGCCAGCAGGACCTGGGGGCGGACATATGGAAACACCATATATTTT.

CDR3 in DNA: TGTGCCTGGAGCTTGGTTTACGAGCAGTACTTC. Encoded protein: CAWSLVYEQYF. The rearrangement uses TRBV30 and TRBJ2-7; D is unresolved. CDR1 and CDR2 (germline): GTSNPN, SVGIG (reference sequence). This CDR3 has 11 amino acids. Trimming took off 3 bases at V and 4 bases at J, with 7 bases between the two ends.

The V call is TRBV9, the J call TRBJ2-1; no firm D call. This CDR3 contains 11 residues. Germline lookup yields CDR1 SGDLS and CDR2 YYNGEE. V was cut by 2 bases and J by 7 bases, with 4 bases left in between. In nucleotides, the CDR3 is TGTGCCAGCAGCGTCGAGAATGAGCAGTTCTTC. Encoded protein: CASSVENEQFF.

This rearrangement joins TRBV6-1 to TRBJ2-5; 11 bases map to TRBD2. The CDR3 is 15 amino acids. CDR1 is MNHNS and CDR2 is SASEGT in the germline V gene. V was pared by 5 bases and J by 5 bases, with 7 bases of the junction left unmatched. The CDR3 DNA reads TGTGCCAGCAGTCGTAGCGGGGGGGACCGCGAGACCCAGTACTTC. Its protein product is CASSRSGGDRETQYF.

The V and J genes are TRBV18 and TRBJ1-1; D unclear. Germline V gene data show CDR1 as KGHSH and CDR2 as LQKENI. This CDR3 has 13 amino acids. Deletions cut 2 bases from V and 1 base from J, with 5 bases between. This chain's CDR3 is CASSPVGNTEAFF. The CDR3 coding sequence is TGTGCCAGCTCACCAGTTGGGAACACTGAAGCTTTCTTT.

The V and J genes are TRBV5-1 and TRBJ2-2; D may be TRBD1 (6 bases). The V end was cut by 0 bases, the J end by 4 bases, with 10 bases between. This CDR3 has 15 amino acids. The germline V gene has CDR1 SGHRS and CDR2 YFSETQ. CDR3 sequence reads: CASSLDWGLTGELFF. In nucleotides, the CDR3 is TGCGCCAGCAGCTTGGATTGGGGGCTCACCGGGGAGCTGTTTTTT.

This sequence joins TRBV28 and TRBJ1-1; D is perhaps TRBD1 (5 bases). CDR1 and CDR2 from the germline V gene are MDHEN and SYDVKM. Trimming stripped 5 bases from V and 1 base from J, with 8 bases between. The CDR3 totals 13 residues. The CDR3 reads CASSGTANTEAFF. DNA of the CDR3: TGTGCCAGCAGTGGGACGGCGAACACTGAAGCTTTCTTT.

The chain has TRBV9 and TRBJ1-6; D not resolved. Trimming took off 0 bases at V and 17 bases at J, with 15 bases between the two ends. Germline-derived CDR1 and CDR2 are SGDLS and YYNGEE. This CDR3 is 13 amino acids long. CDR3 nucleotides: TGTGCCAGCAGCGTAGGAGTAGGAGGGTTCGTCCACTTT. This encodes CASSVGVGGFVHF.

This clone was detected a few times. J is TRBJ1-4 and V is TRBV11-2; 11 positions agree with TRBD1. The germline V gene has CDR1 SGHAT and CDR2 FQNNGV. J was trimmed by 8 bases and V by 5 bases; bases with no gene match: 4. The CDR3 contains 14 residues. The CDR3 DNA is TGTGCCAGCAGCCAGGACAGGGGGCGCGAAAAACTGTTTTTT. Translating gives CASSQDRGREKLFF.

This clone has only a few counts. The J gene is TRBJ1-5, the V gene TRBV5-1, with TRBD1 matching over 8 bases. V trimming: 1 base; J trimming: 2 bases; junction bases outside the gene matches: 2. Germline CDR1 and CDR2: SGHRS and YFSETQ. The CDR3 totals 15 residues. The DNA of the CDR3 is TGCGCCAGCAGCTTGTCGACAGGGGGCAATCAGCCCCAGCATTTT. Protein product: CASSLSTGGNQPQHF.